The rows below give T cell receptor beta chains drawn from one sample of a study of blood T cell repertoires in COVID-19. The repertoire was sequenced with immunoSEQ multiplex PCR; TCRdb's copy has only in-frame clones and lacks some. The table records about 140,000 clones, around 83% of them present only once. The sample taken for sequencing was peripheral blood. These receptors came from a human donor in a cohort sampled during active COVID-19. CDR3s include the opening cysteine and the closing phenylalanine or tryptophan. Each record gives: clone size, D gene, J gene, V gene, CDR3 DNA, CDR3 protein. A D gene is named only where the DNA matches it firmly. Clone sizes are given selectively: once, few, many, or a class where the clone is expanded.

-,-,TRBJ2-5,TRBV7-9,TGTGCCAGCAGCTTAGAAACCCGCGGGATTCCTCCTCCAGAGACCCAGTACTTC,CASSLETRGIPPPETQYF
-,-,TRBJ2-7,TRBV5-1,TGCGCCAGCAGCCCAAGGGCAGGGGGGAACTACGAGCAGTACTTC,CASSPRAGGNYEQYF
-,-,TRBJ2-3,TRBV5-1,TGCGCCAGCAGCTTGGAGGGGAGGACCAGCACAGATACGCAGTATTTT,CASSLEGRTSTDTQYF
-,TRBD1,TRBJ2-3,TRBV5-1,TGCGCCAGCACCCGGGACAGGGGGACAGATACGCAGTATTTT,CASTRDRGTDTQYF
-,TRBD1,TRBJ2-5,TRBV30,TGTGCCTGGAACCGGGACAGGGTGGGAGAGACCCAGTACTTC,CAWNRDRVGETQYF
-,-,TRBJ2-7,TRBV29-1,TGCAGCGTGTCCGGGAAGGGAACTGGCGAGCAGTACTTC,CSVSGKGTGEQYF
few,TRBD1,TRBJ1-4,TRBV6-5,TGTGCCAGCACTTGGACAGGGGAGATGAAACTGTTTTTT,CASTWTGEMKLFF
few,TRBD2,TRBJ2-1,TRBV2,TGTGCCAGCAGTGAATGGACTAGCGCTTTACCCAGTGAGCAGTTCTTC,CASSEWTSALPSEQFF
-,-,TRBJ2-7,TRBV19,TGTGCCAGTAGTCCCAACAGGGTGATCTACGAGCAGTACTTC,CASSPNRVIYEQYF
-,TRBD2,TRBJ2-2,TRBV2,TGTGCCAGCAGGGGGGGAGCGGGAGCGAACACCGGGGAGCTGTTTTTT,CASRGGAGANTGELFF
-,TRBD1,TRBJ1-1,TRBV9,TGTGCCAGCAGCAACCCTTCCGGGACAGGGGGCGTAGGGACTGAAGCTTTCTTT,CASSNPSGTGGVGTEAFF
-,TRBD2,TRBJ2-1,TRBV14,TGTGCCAGCAGCCAACCCTGGACTAGCGGAAATCGGAATGAGCAGTTCTTC,CASSQPWTSGNRNEQFF